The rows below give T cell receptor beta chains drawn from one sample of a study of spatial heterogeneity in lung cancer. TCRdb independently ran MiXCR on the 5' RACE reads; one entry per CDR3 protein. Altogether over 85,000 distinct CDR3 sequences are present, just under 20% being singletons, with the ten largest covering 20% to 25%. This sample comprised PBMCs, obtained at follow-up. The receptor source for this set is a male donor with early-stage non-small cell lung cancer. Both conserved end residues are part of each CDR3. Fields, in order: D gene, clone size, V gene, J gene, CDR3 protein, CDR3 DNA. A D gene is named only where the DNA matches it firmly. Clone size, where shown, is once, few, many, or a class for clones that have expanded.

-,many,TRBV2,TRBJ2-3,CASSDDGTDTQYF,TGTGCCAGCAGTGACGACGGCACAGATACGCAGTATTTT
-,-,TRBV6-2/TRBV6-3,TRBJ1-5,CASSYAAGQPQHF,TGTGCCAGCAGTTACGCGGCTGGTCAGCCCCAGCATTTT
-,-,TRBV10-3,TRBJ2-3,CATLRGSSTDTQYF,TGTGCCACCCTGAGGGGCAGTAGCACAGATACGCAGTATTTT
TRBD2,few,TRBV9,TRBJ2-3,CASSVSGNLADTQYF,TGTGCCAGCAGCGTCAGCGGGAATCTCGCAGATACGCAGTATTTT
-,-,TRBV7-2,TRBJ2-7,CASSTDRRYEQYF,TGTGCCAGCAGCACGGACCGAAGGTACGAGCAGTACTTC
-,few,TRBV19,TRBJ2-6,CASRPSAGANVLTF,TGTGCCAGTAGACCCAGCGCTGGGGCCAACGTCCTGACTTTC
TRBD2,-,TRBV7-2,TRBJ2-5,CASSFGGAQETQYF,TGTGCCAGCAGCTTCGGGGGGGCCCAAGAGACCCAGTACTTC
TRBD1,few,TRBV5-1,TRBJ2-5,CASSPEVADRNDF,TGCGCCAGCAGCCCGGAGGTGGCGGACAGGAATGACTTC
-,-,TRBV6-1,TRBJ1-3,CASSDGSSGNTIYF,TGTGCCAGCAGTGACGGGAGCTCTGGAAACACCATATATTTT
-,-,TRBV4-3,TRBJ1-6,CASSQDIADTSPLHF,TGCGCCAGCAGCCAAGATATCGCAGATACTTCACCCCTCCACTTT
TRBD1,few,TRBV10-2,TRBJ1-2,CASSEQGRGGYTF,TGCGCCAGCAGTGAACAGGGGAGGGGTGGCTACACCTTC
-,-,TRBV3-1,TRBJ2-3,CASSPGVAPDTDTQYF,TGTGCCAGCAGCCCTGGGGTGGCCCCTGACACAGATACGCAGTATTTT
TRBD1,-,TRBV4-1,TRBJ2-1,CASSQEDRGYNEQFF,TGCGCCAGCAGCCAAGAAGACAGGGGTTACAATGAGCAGTTCTTC
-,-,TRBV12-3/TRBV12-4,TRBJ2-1,CASSQGPPASYNEQFF,TGTGCCAGCAGCCAAGGTCCCCCCGCCTCCTACAATGAGCAGTTCTTC
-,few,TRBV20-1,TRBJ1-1,CSARDKGYTEAFF,TGCAGTGCTAGAGATAAGGGATACACTGAAGCTTTCTTT
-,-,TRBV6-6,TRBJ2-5,CASSYGQGGETQYF,TGTGCCAGCAGTTACGGACAGGGAGGGGAGACCCAGTACTTC
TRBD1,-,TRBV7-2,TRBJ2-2,CASSTLGTGKTGELFF,TGTGCCAGCAGCACACTAGGGACAGGGAAAACCGGGGAGCTGTTTTTT
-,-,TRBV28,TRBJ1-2,CASSEGYGYTF,TGTGCCAGCAGCGAAGGCTATGGCTACACCTTC
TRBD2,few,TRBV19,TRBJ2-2,CASHRTATSRNTGELFF,TGTGCCAGTCATAGGACTGCGACTAGCCGTAACACCGGGGAGCTGTTTTTT
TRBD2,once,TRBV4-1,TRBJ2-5,CASSQASGGYQETQYF,TGCGCCAGCAGCCAAGCAAGCGGGGGGTACCAAGAGACCCAGTACTTC
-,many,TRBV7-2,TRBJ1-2,CASSLYLDSPYGYTF,TGTGCCAGCAGCTTATATCTCGACAGCCCCTATGGCTACACCTTC
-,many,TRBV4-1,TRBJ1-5,CASSLIIGNQPQHF,TGCGCCAGCAGCCTAATAATTGGCAATCAGCCCCAGCATTTT
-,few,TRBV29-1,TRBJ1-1,CSVEVVGRRTEAFF,TGCAGCGTTGAAGTCGTGGGGAGACGAACTGAAGCTTTCTTT
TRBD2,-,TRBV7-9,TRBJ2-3,CASSLASGRAAYF,TGTGCCAGCAGCTTGGCTAGCGGGAGGGCGGCGTATTTT
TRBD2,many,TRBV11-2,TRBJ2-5,CASSERAGVLETQYF,TGTGCCAGCAGCGAGAGAGCGGGAGTCTTGGAGACCCAGTACTTC